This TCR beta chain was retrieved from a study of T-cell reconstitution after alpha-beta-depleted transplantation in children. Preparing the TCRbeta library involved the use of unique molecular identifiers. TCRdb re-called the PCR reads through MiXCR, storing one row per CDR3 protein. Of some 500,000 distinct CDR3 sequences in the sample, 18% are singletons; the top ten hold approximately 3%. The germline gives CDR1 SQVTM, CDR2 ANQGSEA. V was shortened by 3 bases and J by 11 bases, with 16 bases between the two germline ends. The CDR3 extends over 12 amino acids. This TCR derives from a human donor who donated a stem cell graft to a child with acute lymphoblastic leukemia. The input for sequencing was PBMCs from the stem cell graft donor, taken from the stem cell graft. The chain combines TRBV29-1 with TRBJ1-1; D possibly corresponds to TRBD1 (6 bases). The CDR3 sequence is CSVDLDRGRAFF. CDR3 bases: TGCAGCGTTGACTTGGACAGAGGGCGTGCTTTCTTT. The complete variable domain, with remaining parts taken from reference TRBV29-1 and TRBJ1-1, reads SAVISQKPSRDICQRGTSLTIQCQVDSQVTMMFWYRQQPGQSLTLIATANQGSEATYESGFVIDKFPISRPNLTFSTLTVSNMSPEDSSIYLCSVDLDRGRAFFGQGTRLTVV.